A single sample is the source of the 26 T cell receptor beta chains below, sequenced in a study of tumor and adjacent non-tumor tissue in lung cancer. RNA was extracted from bulk tissue without any cell sorting. TCRbeta libraries were built with three rounds of nested PCR, modified from ARM-PCR. TCRdb reprocessed the multiplex PCR reads with MiXCR, giving one entry per CDR3 protein. The repertoire consists of under 150,000 distinct CDR3 sequences, with roughly 70% occurring once and the leading ten covering 15% to 20%. The sequenced sample consisted of lung tumor tissue. All receptors derive from a man aged 60 to 75 with small cell lung cancer.

For this clonotype: Germline is not matched at one junction end, which may reflect a read error. The gene calls are TRBV28 and TRBJ2-6; 12 bases align to TRBD1. Germline loops: CDR1 MDHEN, CDR2 SYDVKM. The length of the CDR3 is 17 residues. CDR3 loop: CASSLLGQGAGVNVLTF. The CDR3 region has the DNA TGTGCCAGCAGCCTACTGGGACAGGGGGCTGGGGTCAACGTCCTGACTTTC. Full variable domain (outside the CDR3, taken from reference TRBV28 and TRBJ2-6): DVKVTQSSRYLVKRTGEKVFLECVQDMDHENMFWYRQDPGLGLRLIYFSYDVKMKEKGDIPEGYSVSREKKERFSLILESASTNQTSMYLCASSLLGQGAGVNVLTFGAGSRLTVL.

On this clonotype itself: At one of its ends the junction is not consistent with the germline gene, which may arise from a read error. This rearrangement joins TRBV5-6 to TRBJ2-5, with D perhaps given as TRBD1 or TRBD2 (5 bases each). CDR3 length equals 15 residues. Germline V gene lookup returns CDR1 SGHDT and CDR2 YYEEEE. CDR3 sequence: CASIPRDRGQETQYF. As DNA, the CDR3 is TGTGCCAGCATCCCCCGGGACCGGGGCCAAGAGACCCAGTATTTC.

On this clonotype: The junction departs from the called germline gene at one end, perhaps through a read error. The V call is TRBV4-1, the J call TRBJ1-5; D remains ambiguous. This CDR3 contains 14 residues. From germline, CDR1 is MGHRA and CDR2 YSYEKL. CDR3 protein: CASSWLKSNQPLQF. In DNA, the CDR3 is TGCGCCAGCAGCTGGCTAAAGAGCAATCAGCCCCTACAATTT.

The chain has TRBV20-1 and TRBJ2-5; D gene ambiguous. V lost 4 bases and J 4 bases, leaving 7 bases between the germline ends. The CDR3 consists of 11 residues. CDR1 DFQATT and CDR2 SNEGSKA come from the germline V gene (reference sequence). CDR3 bases: TGCAGTGCTATAGGTCGAGAGACCCAGTACTTC. Its protein product is CSAIGRETQYF.

As for this clonotype: A read error may produce the germline difference seen at one junction end. The gene calls are TRBV29-1 and TRBJ2-7; D is unresolved. The CDR3 runs 11 residues. Germline CDR1 reads SQVTM; CDR2 reads ANQGSEA. The CDR3 loop is CSVTSSYKQYF. Written as DNA, the CDR3 is TGCAGCGTTACCTCGTCCTACAAGCAGTACTTC.

This clonotype has just one count. A junction end diverges from the germline sequence, so it may reflect a read error. The chain is built from TRBV11-3 and TRBJ2-7, with 12 bases aligning to TRBD2. The CDR3 loop spans 18 amino acids. The V gene's germline CDR1 is SGHNT and CDR2 YENEEA. CDR3 amino acids: CASSLEGPASGRAPEQCF. DNA for the CDR3: TGTGCCAGCAGCTTAGAGGGCCCTGCTAGCGGGAGGGCACCTGAGCAGTGCTTC.

A note on this clonotype: Given a much more abundant clone one base away, this may be a read error. The chain couples TRBV29-1 to TRBJ2-2; D unclear. Germline assignment: CDR1 SQVTM and CDR2 ANQGSEA. The CDR3 has 15 amino acids. CDR3: CSSQGETLNIGELFF. The CDR3 DNA follows: TGCAGCTCTCAAGGAGAAACCCTAAACATCGGGGAGCTGTTTTTT.

This clonotype has a count of ten or more. The rearrangement joins TRBV20-1 to TRBJ2-7, with D maybe TRBD1 (6 bases). Deletions cut 1 base from V and 2 bases from J, with 9 bases between. The CDR3 consists of 13 residues. Germline CDR1 DFQATT, CDR2 SNEGSKA (reference sequence). This CDR3 reads CSARAPGAYEQYF. The CDR3 nucleotides are TGCAGTGCTAGAGCACCAGGGGCCTACGAGCAGTACTTC.

In regard to this clonotype: A read error may be the cause here, since a much bigger clone is one base away. The J gene is TRBJ2-4, the V gene TRBV29-1, with TRBD1 matching 8 bases. Germline-derived CDR1 and CDR2 are SQVTM and ANQGSEA. This CDR3 is 15 amino acids long. J gave up 8 bases and V 6 bases, and 15 bases lay outside the gene matches. The CDR3 region is CSVQHSQGAGDIQYF. The CDR3 DNA reads as TGCAGCGTCCAACATTCCCAGGGGGCCGGGGACATTCAGTACTTC.

This chain connects TRBV12-3 or TRBV12-4 to TRBJ2-1; D is ambiguous. V was shortened by 8 bases and J by 4 bases, with 12 bases between the two germline ends. This CDR3 is built from 13 residues. The CDR3 spells CASCPTVYNEQFF. The CDR3 DNA reads TGTGCCAGCTGCCCGACGGTATACAATGAGCAGTTCTTC.

This chain joins TRBV12-3 or TRBV12-4 and TRBJ1-5; 7 bases align to TRBD1. The CDR3 totals 15 residues. Unmatched junction bases numbered 8, after V lost 6 bases and J lost 3 bases. CDR3 nucleotides: TGTGCCAGCAGCCCGGGACAGTATAACAATCAGCCCCAGCATTTT. Translation gives CASSPGQYNNQPQHF.

This clonotype was seen only a few times. One end of the junction fails to match germline, which may point to a read error. The chain recombines TRBV11-2 with TRBJ2-5, with TRBD2 as a possible D gene (6 bases). The CDR3 is 13 amino acids. Germline CDR1 and CDR2: SGHAT and FQNNGV. CDR3 residues: CASSLGGREAQYF. CDR3 sequence (DNA): TGTGCCAGCAGCTTGGGGGGTCGAGAGGCCCAGTACTTC.

About this clonotype: One end of the junction is discordant with germline, which a read error may explain. V usage is TRBV6-5 and J usage is TRBJ2-1; the D gene could be TRBD1 or TRBD2 (5 bases each). The CDR3 consists of 13 residues. The germline V gene encodes CDR1 MNHEY and CDR2 SVGAGI. CDR3 protein: CASSSRWGFEQLF. Written as DNA, the CDR3 is TGTGCCAGCAGTTCCCGGTGGGGGTTCGAGCAACTCTTC.

In regard to this clonotype: A much bigger clone sits one base away, suggesting this may be a read error. The chain carries TRBV12-3 or TRBV12-4 and TRBJ1-5; a possible D gene is TRBD1 (6 bases). V lost 5 bases and J 7 bases, leaving 15 bases between the germline ends. The CDR3 consists of 14 residues. The DNA for the CDR3 is TGTGCCAGCAGTAAACGGGGGGCTTGGCAGCCCCAGCATTTT. Residues: CASSKRGAWQPQHF.

V gene TRBV20-1 combines with J gene TRBJ1-5; D unclear. In germline, CDR1 is DFQATT, CDR2 SNEGSKA (reference sequence). The CDR3 is made up of 13 amino acids. V lost 6 bases and J lost 3, with 12 bases in between. In DNA form, the CDR3 reads TGCAGTGCCGCGCATGGTTTCAATCAGCCCCAGCATTTT. Encoded protein: CSAAHGFNQPQHF.

About this clonotype: A read error may be the cause here, since a much bigger clone is one base away. The gene calls are TRBV6-1 and TRBJ2-5, with TRBD2 as a possible D gene (6 bases). V lost 3 bases, J lost 2 bases, and 10 bases lay in between. The CDR3 runs 14 residues. From germline, CDR1 is MNHNS and CDR2 SASEGT. CDR3 loop: CASSEQGLQETQYF. The CDR3 DNA sequence: TGTGCCAGCAGTGAGCAGGGACTTCAAGAGACCCAGTACTTC.

The CDR3 region is CSARDLGGSIEAFF. As DNA, the CDR3 is TGCAGTGCTAGAGATCTAGGAGGGAGCATTGAAGCTTTCTTT. The chain uses TRBV20-1 and TRBJ1-1, with D unclear. V lost 0 bases to trimming and J lost 7 bases, with 15 bases between them. Germline values: CDR1 DFQATT, CDR2 SNEGSKA (reference sequence). The CDR3 loop spans 14 amino acids.

The V call is TRBV20-1, the J call TRBJ2-1; 8 bases align to TRBD2. V shed 6 bases and J 6 bases; nucleotides not matched to a gene: 16. Germline V gives CDR1 DFQATT, CDR2 SNEGSKA (reference sequence). This CDR3 region has 16 residues. CDR3 in amino acids: CSAPVSGASGGNEQFF. The CDR3 bases are TGCAGTGCGCCCGTCTCCGGGGCCAGCGGGGGCAATGAGCAGTTCTTC.

This chain joins TRBV6-1 and TRBJ2-3, with D maybe TRBD1 (6 bases). This CDR3 has 11 residues. Trimming removed 9 bases at V and 9 bases at J, with 13 bases between. CDR1 MNHNS and CDR2 SASEGT come from the germline V gene. CDR3 sequence (DNA): TGTGCCAGTAGACTCCAGGGGACGCAGTATTTT. The encoded protein is CASRLQGTQYF.

This clonotype has just a few counts. CDR3: CASSFRLAGLYNEQFF. For the CDR3, the DNA is TGTGCCAGCAGTTTTAGACTAGCGGGCCTATACAATGAGCAGTTCTTC. The V and J genes are TRBV6-5 and TRBJ2-1; 10 positions agree with TRBD2. CDR3 size: 16 residues. The J segment lost 4 bases and the V segment lost 4 bases, leaving 7 bases of the junction unmatched. Germline loops: CDR1 MNHEY, CDR2 SVGAGI.

In regard to this clonotype: This may be a read error, as it is one base from a much larger clone. The rearrangement links TRBV5-5 to TRBJ2-2; no definite D call. The CDR3 is made up of 13 amino acids. Germline V CDR1 and CDR2: SGHKS, YYEKEE (reference sequence). The CDR3 here is CARSFTNTGELFF. In nucleotides, the CDR3 is TGTGCCAGGAGCTTCACGAACACCGGGGAGCTGTTTTTT.

Regarding this clonotype: This may come from a read error, since a much larger clone is one base off. The chain links TRBV20-1 to TRBJ1-4; no clear D. The V gene's germline CDR1 is DFQATT and CDR2 SNEGSKA (reference sequence). The CDR3 contains 14 residues. Trimming took off 6 bases at V and 4 bases at J, with 15 bases between the two ends. Written as DNA, the CDR3 is TGCAGTGCAACTAAAGAAGCAATTAATGAAAAACTGTTTTTT. It specifies CSATKEAINEKLFF.

Comments on this clonotype: An end of the junction does not agree with germline; a read error may underlie this. V gene TRBV14 combines with J gene TRBJ1-4, with D hard to call. CDR1 is SGHDN and CDR2 is FVKESK in the germline V gene. There are 15 residues in the CDR3. CDR3 sequence (DNA): TGTGCCAGCAACCAATTTTGGGGAGATAATGAAAAACTGTTTTTT. Translating gives CASNQFWGDNEKLFF. Variable domain in full (rest from reference TRBV14 and TRBJ1-4): EAGVTQFPSHSVIEKGQTVTLRCDPISGHDNLYWYRRVMGKEIKFLLHFVKESKQDESGMPNNRFLAERTGGTYSTLKVQPAELEDSGVYFCASNQFWGDNEKLFFGSGTQLSVL.

Worth noting for this clonotype: This may be a read error: a much more frequent sequence differs by one nucleotide. The chain combines TRBV29-1 with TRBJ2-1; 7 nucleotides line up with TRBD2. Per germline, CDR1 SQVTM and CDR2 ANQGSEA. CDR3 length: 14 residues. The chain's CDR3 is CRTKSGTPANEQFF. The CDR3 DNA follows: TGCAGAACGAAGAGCGGGACTCCTGCCAATGAGCAGTTCTTC.

Comment on this clonotype: The junction and the germline gene differ at one end; a read error may be behind it. This chain connects TRBV6-5 to TRBJ2-1; TRBD2 aligns across 9 bases. The CDR3 runs to 15 residues. CDR1 and CDR2 (germline): MNHEY, SVGAGI. The CDR3 here is CASSPLAGPYNGQFF. Written as DNA, the CDR3 is TGTGCCAGCAGCCCGCTAGCGGGACCATACAATGGGCAGTTCTTC.

On this clonotype: Just one base apart from a much larger clone, this may be a read error. The chain joins TRBV29-1 to TRBJ2-3; TRBD2 aligns across 9 bases. The germline V gene has CDR1 SQVTM and CDR2 ANQGSEA. The CDR3 is 17 amino acids. The CDR3 protein is CSVGGLAGTTSTHTQYF. The CDR3 nucleotides read TGCAGCGTTGGAGGCCTAGCGGGGACTACTAGCACACATACGCAGTATTTT.